A single T cell receptor beta chain is shown here with its context. The CDR3 runs to 14 residues. Between the trimmed V and J ends, which lost 0 bases and 5 bases, there was a span of 10 bases. Germline V CDR1 and CDR2: SGHAT, FQNNGV. The data were obtained in a study of blood T cell repertoires in COVID-19. The authors' processing: Researchers report that nucleated cell counts were estimated from reference gene primer amplification. This table comes from immunoSEQ multiplex PCR, and its TCRdb copy is limited to in-frame clones, with some not included. Clone size and V and J calls were adopted from that table, with D and trimming inferred from the DNA. The data show about 240,000 clones, with about 90% seen just once and 6.2% held by the top ten.

Sequencing was carried out using peripheral blood. This chain uses TRBV11-2 with TRBJ2-5, with a tentative D call TRBD1 (5 bases). The clonotype originates from a man aged 60 to 69 with acute or convalescent COVID-19. The CDR3 nucleotides are TGTGCCAGCAGCTTAGAAAGGGGATGGGAGACCCAGTACTTC. Amino acid sequence: CASSLERGWETQYF.